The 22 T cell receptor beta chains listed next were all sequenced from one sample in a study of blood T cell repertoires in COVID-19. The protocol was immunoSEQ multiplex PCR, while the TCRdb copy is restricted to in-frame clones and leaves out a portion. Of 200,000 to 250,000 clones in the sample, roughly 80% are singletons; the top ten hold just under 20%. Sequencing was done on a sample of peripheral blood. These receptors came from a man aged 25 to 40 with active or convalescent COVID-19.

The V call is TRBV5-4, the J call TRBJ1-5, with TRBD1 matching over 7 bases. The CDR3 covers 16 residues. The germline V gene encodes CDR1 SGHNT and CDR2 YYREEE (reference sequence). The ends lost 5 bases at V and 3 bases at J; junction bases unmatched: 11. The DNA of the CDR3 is TGTGCCAGCAGGACGAAAGGGGGCGAAAACAATCAGCCCCAGCATTTT. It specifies CASRTKGGENNQPQHF.

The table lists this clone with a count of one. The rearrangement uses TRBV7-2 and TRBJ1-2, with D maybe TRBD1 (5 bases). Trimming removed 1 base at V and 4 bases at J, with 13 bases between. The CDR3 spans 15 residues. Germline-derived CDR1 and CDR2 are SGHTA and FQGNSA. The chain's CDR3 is CASSLGGTVGYGYTF. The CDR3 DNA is TGTGCCAGCAGCTTAGGCGGGACGGTCGGCTATGGCTACACCTTC.

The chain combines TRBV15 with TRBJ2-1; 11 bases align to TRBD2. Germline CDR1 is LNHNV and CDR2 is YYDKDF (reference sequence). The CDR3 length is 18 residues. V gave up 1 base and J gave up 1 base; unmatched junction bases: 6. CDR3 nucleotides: TGTGCCACCAGCAGAGGCCGGACTAGCGGGTCATCCTACAATGAGCAGTTCTTC. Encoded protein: CATSRGRTSGSSYNEQFF.

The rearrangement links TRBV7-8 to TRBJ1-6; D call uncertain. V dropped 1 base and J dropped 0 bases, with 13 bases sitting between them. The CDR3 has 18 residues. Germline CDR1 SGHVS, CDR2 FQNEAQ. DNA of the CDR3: TGTGCCAGCAGCTTAGTACCCAGGTCCAGCTCCTATAATTCACCCCTCCACTTT. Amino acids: CASSLVPRSSSYNSPLHF.

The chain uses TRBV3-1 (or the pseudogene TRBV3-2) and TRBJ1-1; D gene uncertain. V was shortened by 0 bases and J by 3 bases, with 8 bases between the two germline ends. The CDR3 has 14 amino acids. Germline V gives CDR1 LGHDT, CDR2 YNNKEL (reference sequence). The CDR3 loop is CASSQEEWDTEAFF. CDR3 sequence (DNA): TGTGCCAGCAGCCAAGAGGAGTGGGACACTGAAGCTTTCTTT.

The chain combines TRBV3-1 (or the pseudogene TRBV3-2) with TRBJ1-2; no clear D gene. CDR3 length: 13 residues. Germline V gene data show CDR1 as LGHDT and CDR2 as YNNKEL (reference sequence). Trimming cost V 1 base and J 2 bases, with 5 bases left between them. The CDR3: CASSQVSNYGYTF. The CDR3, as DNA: TGTGCCAGCAGCCAAGTCTCGAACTATGGCTACACCTTC.

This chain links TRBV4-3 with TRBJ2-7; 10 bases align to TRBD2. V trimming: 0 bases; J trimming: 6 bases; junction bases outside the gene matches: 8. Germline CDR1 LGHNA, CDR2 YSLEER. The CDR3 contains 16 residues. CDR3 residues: CASSQDSSGGAFEQYF. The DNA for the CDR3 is TGCGCCAGCAGCCAAGATTCGAGCGGGGGGGCTTTCGAGCAGTACTTC.

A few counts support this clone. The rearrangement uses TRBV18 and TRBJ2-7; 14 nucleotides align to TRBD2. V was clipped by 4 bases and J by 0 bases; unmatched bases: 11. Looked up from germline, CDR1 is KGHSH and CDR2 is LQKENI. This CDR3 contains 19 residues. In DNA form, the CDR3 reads TGTGCCAGCTCACAGCACCCCGGGACTAGCGGGGGTCGCTCCTACGAGCAGTACTTC. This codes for CASSQHPGTSGGRSYEQYF.

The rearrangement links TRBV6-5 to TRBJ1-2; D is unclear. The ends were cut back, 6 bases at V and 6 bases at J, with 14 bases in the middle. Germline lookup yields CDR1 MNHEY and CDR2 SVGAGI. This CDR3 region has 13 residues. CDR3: CASRRAPQDGYTF. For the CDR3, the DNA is TGTGCCAGCAGGCGGGCGCCCCAGGATGGCTACACCTTC.

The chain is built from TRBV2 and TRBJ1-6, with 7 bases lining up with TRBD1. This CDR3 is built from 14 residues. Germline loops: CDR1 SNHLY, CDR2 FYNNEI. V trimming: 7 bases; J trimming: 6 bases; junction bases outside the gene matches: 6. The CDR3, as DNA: TGTGCCAGCACCCGGACAGGCCCTAATTCACCCCTCCACTTT. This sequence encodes CASTRTGPNSPLHF.

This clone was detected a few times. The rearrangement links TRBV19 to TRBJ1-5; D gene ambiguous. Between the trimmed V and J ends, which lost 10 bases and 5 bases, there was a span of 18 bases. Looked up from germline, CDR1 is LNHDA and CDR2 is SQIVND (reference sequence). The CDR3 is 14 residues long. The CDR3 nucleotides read TGTGCCACCTACGACGAGGGCGGCGATCAGCCCCAGCATTTT. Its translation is CATYDEGGDQPQHF.

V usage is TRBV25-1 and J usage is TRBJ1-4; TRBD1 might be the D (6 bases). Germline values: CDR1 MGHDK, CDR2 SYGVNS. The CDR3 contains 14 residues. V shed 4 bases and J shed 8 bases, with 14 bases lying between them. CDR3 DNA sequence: TGTGCCAGCAGTGCCCCAGGGGCTCGGGAAAAACTGTTTTTT. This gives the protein CASSAPGAREKLFF.

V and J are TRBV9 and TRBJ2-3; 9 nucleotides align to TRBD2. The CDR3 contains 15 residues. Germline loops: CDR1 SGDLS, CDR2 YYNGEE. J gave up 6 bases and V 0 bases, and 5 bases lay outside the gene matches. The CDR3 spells CASSVVASGADTQYF. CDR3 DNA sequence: TGTGCCAGCAGCGTAGTCGCTAGCGGGGCGGATACGCAGTATTTT.

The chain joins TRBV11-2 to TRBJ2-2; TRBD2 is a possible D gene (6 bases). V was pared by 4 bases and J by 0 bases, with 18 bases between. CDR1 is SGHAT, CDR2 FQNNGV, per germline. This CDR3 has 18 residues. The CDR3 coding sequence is TGTGCCAGCAGCTCGGGCCGACTAGACCCCGCGAACACCGGGGAGCTGTTTTTT. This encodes CASSSGRLDPANTGELFF.

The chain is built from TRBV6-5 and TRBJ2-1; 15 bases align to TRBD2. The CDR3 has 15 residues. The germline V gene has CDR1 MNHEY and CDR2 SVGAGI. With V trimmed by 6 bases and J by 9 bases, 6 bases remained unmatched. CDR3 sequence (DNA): TGTGCCAGCAGGACCGGGACTAGCGGGAGGACTGAGCAGTTCTTC. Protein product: CASRTGTSGRTEQFF.

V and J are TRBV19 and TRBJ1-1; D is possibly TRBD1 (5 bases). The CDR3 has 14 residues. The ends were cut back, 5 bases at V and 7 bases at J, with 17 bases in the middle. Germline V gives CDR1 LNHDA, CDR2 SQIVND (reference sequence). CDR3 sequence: CASSPQGSVGEAFF. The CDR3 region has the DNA TGTGCCAGTAGTCCGCAGGGCTCCGTCGGTGAAGCTTTCTTT.

CDR3 loop: CASSLGTPTGHTEAFF. The DNA for the CDR3 is TGCGCCAGCAGCTTGGGAACGCCTACAGGGCACACTGAAGCTTTCTTT. The V gene is TRBV5-1, the J gene TRBJ1-1; D is possibly TRBD1 (6 bases). V was pared by 0 bases and J by 3 bases, with 15 bases between. This CDR3 region has 16 residues. Germline V CDR1 and CDR2: SGHRS, YFSETQ.

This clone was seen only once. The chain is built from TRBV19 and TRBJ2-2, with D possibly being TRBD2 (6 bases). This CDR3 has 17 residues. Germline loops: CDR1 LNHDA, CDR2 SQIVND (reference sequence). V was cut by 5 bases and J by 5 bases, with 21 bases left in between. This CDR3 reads CASSYGDWTGGTGELFF. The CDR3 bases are TGTGCCAGTAGTTACGGGGACTGGACCGGAGGGACCGGGGAGCTGTTTTTT.

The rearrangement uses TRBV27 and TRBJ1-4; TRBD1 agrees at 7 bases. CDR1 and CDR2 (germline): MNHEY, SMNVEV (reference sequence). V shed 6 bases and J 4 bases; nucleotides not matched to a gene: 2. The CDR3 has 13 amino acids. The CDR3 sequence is CASRGQSNEKLFF. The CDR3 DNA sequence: TGTGCCAGCAGGGGACAGAGTAATGAAAAACTGTTTTTT. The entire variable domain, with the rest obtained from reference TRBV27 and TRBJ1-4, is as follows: EAQVTQNPRYLITVTGKKLTVTCSQNMNHEYMSWYRQDPGLGLRQIYYSMNVEVTDKGDVPEGYKVSRKEKRNFPLILESPSPNQTSLYFCASRGQSNEKLFFGSGTQLSVL.

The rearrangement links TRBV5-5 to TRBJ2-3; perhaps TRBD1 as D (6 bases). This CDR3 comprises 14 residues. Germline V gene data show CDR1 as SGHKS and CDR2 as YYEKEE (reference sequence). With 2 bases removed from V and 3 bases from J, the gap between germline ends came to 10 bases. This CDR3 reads CASSFPQGTDTQYF. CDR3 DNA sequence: TGTGCCAGCAGCTTCCCCCAGGGGACAGATACGCAGTATTTT.

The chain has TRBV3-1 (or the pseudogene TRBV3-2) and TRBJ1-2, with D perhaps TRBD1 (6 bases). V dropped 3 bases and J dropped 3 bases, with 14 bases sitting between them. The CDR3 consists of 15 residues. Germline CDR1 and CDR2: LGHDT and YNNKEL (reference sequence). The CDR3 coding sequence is TGTGCCAGCAGCCAGAACGGACAGAACTACTATGGCTACACCTTC. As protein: CASSQNGQNYYGYTF.

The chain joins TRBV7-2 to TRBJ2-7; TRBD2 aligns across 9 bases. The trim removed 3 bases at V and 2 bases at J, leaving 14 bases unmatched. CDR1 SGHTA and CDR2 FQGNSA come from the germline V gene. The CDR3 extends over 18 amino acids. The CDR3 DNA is TGTGCCAGCAGCTTGTCCCTCTTAGCGGGGGCGACCCCCTACGAGCAGTACTTC. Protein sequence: CASSLSLLAGATPYEQYF.